The present T cell receptor (beta chain) was sequenced within a study of beta chain features in type 1 diabetes. V trimming: 7 bases; J trimming: 5 bases; junction bases outside the gene matches: 5. The length of the CDR3 is 13 residues. Germline V gene sequence: CDR1 SNHLY, CDR2 FYNNEI. A few counts support this clone. Sequencing targeted expressed TCRB transcripts, as all isolated RNA had been reverse transcribed. The data were produced by immunoSEQ multiplex PCR, yet TCRdb's version contains in-frame clones alone and is incomplete. The sample shows roughly 370,000 clones, around 14% of them seen only once.

The sequenced material came from naive CD4+ T cells from blood. The receptor's source is a man aged 25 to 40 in good health. The chain recombines TRBV2 with TRBJ2-4, with 7 nucleotides matching TRBD1. DNA for the CDR3: TGTGCCAGCATGAGGGGGCGCGAAAACATTCAGTACTTC. Amino acid sequence: CASMRGRENIQYF.